This TCR beta chain was observed in a study of human T cells and chemical hapten exposure. Time point denoted: patch test 2, 6 weeks after DPC sensitization. Treatment denoted: therapeutic diphenylcyclopropenone sensitization with weekly scalp DPC. Germline-derived CDR1 and CDR2 are SGHTA and FQGNSA. The CDR3 is 15 amino acids. J gave up 2 bases and V 5 bases, and 2 bases lay outside the gene matches. Original processing methods: TCRs per sample had a median of approximately 96,000 and ranged from roughly 23,224 to 700,000. TCRdb analysed the RACE reads with MiXCR anew, one entry per CDR3 protein. The authors' filters were not applied to this entry. The table records over 100,000 distinct CDR3 sequences, 9% to 9.5% of them present only once.

The clonotype originates from a woman aged 40 to 50 with alopecia areata. Some clones in this sample may be carry-over from other donors' samples. The material was whole blood, obtained in connection with sensitization to the hapten diphenylcyclopropenone (DPC). This chain uses TRBV7-2 with TRBJ2-7; 14 nucleotides align to TRBD2. The CDR3 reads CASSMGLAGAYEQYF. The CDR3 nucleotides are TGTGCCAGCAGCATGGGACTAGCGGGGGCCTACGAGCAGTACTTC.